This T cell receptor (beta chain) was retrieved from a study of cytomegalovirus exposure and HLA in healthy donors. It was with 60 Vbeta and 13 Jbeta primers that the PCR ran. Here immunoSEQ multiplex PCR was the method, and the copy in TCRdb shows in-frame clones only, minus some. This sample has around 130,000 clones, with about 80% found just once. The CDR3 sequence is 12 residues long. The germline gives CDR1 SGHAT, CDR2 FQNNGV. The ends lost 6 bases at V and 5 bases at J; junction bases unmatched: 4. The origin of this receptor is a man between 50 and 59 years old in good health and CMV-seronegative. The sample was PBMCs. The gene calls are TRBV11-2 and TRBJ2-7; 7 positions agree with TRBD1. The CDR3 nucleotides read TGTGCCAGCAGTCTACAGGGGAACGAGCAGTACTTC. Translation gives CASSLQGNEQYF.